A selection of T cell receptor beta chains follows, all from one sample in a study of blood T cell repertoires in COVID-19. The protocol was immunoSEQ multiplex PCR, while the TCRdb copy is restricted to in-frame clones and leaves out a portion. The table shows tens of thousands of clones, with about four fifths occurring only once. Sequencing was carried out using peripheral blood. All receptors derive from a man aged 45-65 years with acute or convalescent COVID-19. Both conserved end residues are part of each CDR3. Fields, in order: CDR3 DNA, CDR3 protein, V gene, clone size, D gene, J gene. The D gene is left open where the match is weak. A row's size may be missing; if present it is once, few, many or a size class.

CDR3nt: TGTGCCAGCAGTGAGGGGGGTTGGTATCAGAACACTGAAGCTTTCTTT
CDR3aa: CASSEGGWYQNTEAFF
v_gene: TRBV25-1
abundance: NA
d_gene: NA
j_gene: TRBJ1-1

CDR3nt: TGTGCCAGCAGCGCGGCGGCGGGCGGGCCCTACGAGCAGTACTTC
CDR3aa: CASSAAAGGPYEQYF
v_gene: TRBV9
abundance: NA
d_gene: NA
j_gene: TRBJ2-7

CDR3nt: TGTGCCAGTACCCCACTAGCGGGGGGTCGCCCTGAGCAGTTCTTC
CDR3aa: CASTPLAGGRPEQFF
v_gene: TRBV19
abundance: NA
d_gene: TRBD2
j_gene: TRBJ2-1

CDR3nt: TGTGCCAGCAGCTTGGAACAGGGAGGGACCCAAGAGACCCAGTACTTC
CDR3aa: CASSLEQGGTQETQYF
v_gene: TRBV5-5
abundance: NA
d_gene: NA
j_gene: TRBJ2-5

CDR3nt: TGTGCCAGTAGTACTGGGGCCGGGAGGACATTCTCCTACAATGAGCAGTTCTTC
CDR3aa: CASSTGAGRTFSYNEQFF
v_gene: TRBV19
abundance: few
d_gene: TRBD2
j_gene: TRBJ2-1

CDR3nt: TGTGCCAGCAGCTCTCAGGCCTTC
CDR3aa: CASSSQAF
v_gene: TRBV7-9
abundance: NA
d_gene: NA
j_gene: TRBJ1-2

CDR3nt: TGTGCCAGCAGCCGGACAGGGGGCGAGGATCAGCCCCAGCATTTT
CDR3aa: CASSRTGGEDQPQHF
v_gene: TRBV5-5
abundance: NA
d_gene: TRBD1
j_gene: TRBJ1-5

CDR3nt: TGTGCCAGCAGTCCAGGGGCGACTAGCGAAGTGAGCAATCAGCCCCAGCATTTT
CDR3aa: CASSPGATSEVSNQPQHF
v_gene: TRBV27
abundance: NA
d_gene: NA
j_gene: TRBJ1-5

CDR3nt: TGTGCCAGCAGCCTAGACAGGGGGTCAAACACCGGGGAGCTGTTTTTT
CDR3aa: CASSLDRGSNTGELFF
v_gene: TRBV5-6
abundance: NA
d_gene: TRBD1
j_gene: TRBJ2-2

CDR3nt: TGTGCCAGTAGAGGGGGCTGGGTGGCTGGGGCCAACGTCCTGACTTTC
CDR3aa: CASRGGWVAGANVLTF
v_gene: TRBV19
abundance: NA
d_gene: TRBD1
j_gene: TRBJ2-6

CDR3nt: TGTGCCAGCACCCTCGGGACTAGCGGGACGAGACGCACAGATACGCAGTATTTT
CDR3aa: CASTLGTSGTRRTDTQYF
v_gene: TRBV7-6
abundance: NA
d_gene: TRBD2
j_gene: TRBJ2-3

CDR3nt: TGTGCCAGCAGCCAACTAAGTGGGTGGGGCGAAGAGACCCAGTACTTC
CDR3aa: CASSQLSGWGEETQYF
v_gene: TRBV11-2
abundance: NA
d_gene: NA
j_gene: TRBJ2-5

CDR3nt: TGTGCCAGCAGCCGGGAGTGGGGGACCGGGGAGCTGTTTTTT
CDR3aa: CASSREWGTGELFF
v_gene: TRBV7-2
abundance: NA
d_gene: NA
j_gene: TRBJ2-2

CDR3nt: TGTGCCAGCAGTTCCAACAGGGGTTTGAACACCGGGGAGCTGTTTTTT
CDR3aa: CASSSNRGLNTGELFF
v_gene: TRBV27
abundance: NA
d_gene: TRBD1
j_gene: TRBJ2-2

CDR3nt: TGTGCCAGCAGCTTGGGCGGGACTAGCGGGAGTTCGAAGTACTTC
CDR3aa: CASSLGGTSGSSKYF
v_gene: TRBV5-6
abundance: NA
d_gene: TRBD2
j_gene: TRBJ2-7

CDR3nt: TGTGCTAGTGGTTGGGGGACAGGATCTTACTACAATGAGCAGTTCTTC
CDR3aa: CASGWGTGSYYNEQFF
v_gene: TRBV12-5
abundance: NA
d_gene: TRBD1
j_gene: TRBJ2-1

CDR3nt: TGTGCCTGGAGTTCGGGTAAAGGGGCTCTTAGCAATCAGCCCCAGCATTTT
CDR3aa: CAWSSGKGALSNQPQHF
v_gene: TRBV30
abundance: once
d_gene: NA
j_gene: TRBJ1-5

CDR3nt: TGTGCCAGCAGCCCCCTCCGGCTAGCGGGAACAGATACGCAGTATTTT
CDR3aa: CASSPLRLAGTDTQYF
v_gene: TRBV7-9
abundance: NA
d_gene: TRBD2
j_gene: TRBJ2-3

CDR3nt: TGTGCCAGCAGCCTCCTCTCTGGGGCCAACGTCCTGACTTTC
CDR3aa: CASSLLSGANVLTF
v_gene: TRBV5-5
abundance: once
d_gene: NA
j_gene: TRBJ2-6

CDR3nt: TGTGCCAGCAGCCTTCGGGGGGCTGGGACTGAAGCTTTCTTT
CDR3aa: CASSLRGAGTEAFF
v_gene: TRBV9
abundance: NA
d_gene: NA
j_gene: TRBJ1-1

CDR3nt: TGTGCCAGCAGTCGGGACAGGACCGTCTCCTACAATGAGCAGTTCTTC
CDR3aa: CASSRDRTVSYNEQFF
v_gene: TRBV11-3
abundance: NA
d_gene: TRBD1
j_gene: TRBJ2-1

CDR3nt: TGCGCCAGCAGTGAGAGCCCCCGTAGCGGGAGGGCCTCAGACGATGAGCAGTTCTTC
CDR3aa: CASSESPRSGRASDDEQFF
v_gene: TRBV10-2
abundance: NA
d_gene: TRBD2
j_gene: TRBJ2-1

CDR3nt: TGTGCCAGCGGTTTAACAGGGGGCAATGAAAAACTGTTTTTT
CDR3aa: CASGLTGGNEKLFF
v_gene: TRBV5-4
abundance: NA
d_gene: TRBD1
j_gene: TRBJ1-4

CDR3nt: TGCGCCAGCAGCTTGGGGGACAGGGTGATGGATACGCAGTATTTT
CDR3aa: CASSLGDRVMDTQYF
v_gene: TRBV5-1
abundance: NA
d_gene: TRBD1
j_gene: TRBJ2-3

CDR3nt: TGTGCCAGCAGTGAAGGGTACGGGGGGCGCCAGCCCCAGCATTTT
CDR3aa: CASSEGYGGRQPQHF
v_gene: TRBV6-1
abundance: NA
d_gene: NA
j_gene: TRBJ1-5

CDR3nt: TGTGCCAGCAGCTTGGGACAGACCCCGTATAGGTACACCTTC
CDR3aa: CASSLGQTPYRYTF
v_gene: TRBV5-6
abundance: NA
d_gene: NA
j_gene: TRBJ1-2

CDR3nt: TGTGCCAGCAGTCGTATATCGGGGTATAATTCACCCCTCCACTTT
CDR3aa: CASSRISGYNSPLHF
v_gene: TRBV28
abundance: NA
d_gene: NA
j_gene: TRBJ1-6

CDR3nt: TGTGCCACCAGTGATACCTTGAAGAGAGACAGCTCCTACAATGAGCAGTTCTTC
CDR3aa: CATSDTLKRDSSYNEQFF
v_gene: TRBV24-1
abundance: once
d_gene: NA
j_gene: TRBJ2-1

CDR3nt: TGTGCCAGCAGCCGAGCCGAGAGGGAGACCCAGTACTTC
CDR3aa: CASSRAERETQYF
v_gene: TRBV6-5
abundance: NA
d_gene: NA
j_gene: TRBJ2-5

CDR3nt: TGTGCCAGCAGCCCTAGCGGGAGCTCCTACGAGCAGTACTTC
CDR3aa: CASSPSGSSYEQYF
v_gene: TRBV7-2
abundance: NA
d_gene: TRBD2
j_gene: TRBJ2-7

CDR3nt: TGTGCCAGCAGCTTAACAGGGATCACTGAAGCTTTCTTT
CDR3aa: CASSLTGITEAFF
v_gene: TRBV11-2
abundance: NA
d_gene: NA
j_gene: TRBJ1-1

CDR3nt: TGCGCCAGCAGTGCCTTAGCGGGGGGCACAGATACGCAGTATTTT
CDR3aa: CASSALAGGTDTQYF
v_gene: TRBV10-1
abundance: NA
d_gene: TRBD2
j_gene: TRBJ2-3

CDR3nt: TGTGCCAGCAGCTCGGGACTAGCGGGGGGCTTGCAGTACTTC
CDR3aa: CASSSGLAGGLQYF
v_gene: TRBV11-3
abundance: NA
d_gene: TRBD2
j_gene: TRBJ2-7

CDR3nt: TGTGCCAGCAGTGCAGGACAGGGAGGTATGGGATACATTCAGTACTTC
CDR3aa: CASSAGQGGMGYIQYF
v_gene: TRBV6-1
abundance: NA
d_gene: TRBD1
j_gene: TRBJ2-4

CDR3nt: TGTGCCAGCAGCTTAGATCCGGGACTAGCGGGGGGCCCCTCCTACAATGAGCAGTTCTTC
CDR3aa: CASSLDPGLAGGPSYNEQFF
v_gene: TRBV11-3
abundance: NA
d_gene: TRBD2
j_gene: TRBJ2-1

CDR3nt: TGTGCCAGCAGCCTGAGGGTAGGGGGCGATCAGCCCCAGCATTTT
CDR3aa: CASSLRVGGDQPQHF
v_gene: TRBV7-2
abundance: NA
d_gene: TRBD1
j_gene: TRBJ1-5

CDR3nt: TGTGCCAGTAGTACCAGGGTTATTTATGGCTACACCTTC
CDR3aa: CASSTRVIYGYTF
v_gene: TRBV19
abundance: NA
d_gene: NA
j_gene: TRBJ1-2

CDR3nt: TGTGCCAGTAGTGTACGAAGCGGGACTGAAGCTTTCTTT
CDR3aa: CASSVRSGTEAFF
v_gene: TRBV19
abundance: NA
d_gene: NA
j_gene: TRBJ1-1

CDR3nt: TGTGCCAGCAGTGCCGGCGGGAGGGATACGCAGTATTTT
CDR3aa: CASSAGGRDTQYF
v_gene: TRBV7-9
abundance: NA
d_gene: TRBD2
j_gene: TRBJ2-3

CDR3nt: TGTGCCAGCAGTTACCGTCAGGGGCAAAATCAGCCCCAGCATTTT
CDR3aa: CASSYRQGQNQPQHF
v_gene: TRBV6-6
abundance: NA
d_gene: NA
j_gene: TRBJ1-5

CDR3nt: TGTGCCAGTAGTCCACCGCCAGGGGCCAAAACGAACACCGGGGAGCTGTTTTTT
CDR3aa: CASSPPPGAKTNTGELFF
v_gene: TRBV19
abundance: NA
d_gene: NA
j_gene: TRBJ2-2

CDR3nt: TGTGCCAGCAGCCTAAGAAGGACTAGCGGAGAGACCCAGTACTTC
CDR3aa: CASSLRRTSGETQYF
v_gene: TRBV28
abundance: NA
d_gene: TRBD2
j_gene: TRBJ2-5

CDR3nt: TGTGCCAGCAGCCCCGGACAGGGCCCCCTTTCAGGCGAGCAGTACTTC
CDR3aa: CASSPGQGPLSGEQYF
v_gene: TRBV7-6
abundance: NA
d_gene: TRBD1
j_gene: TRBJ2-7

CDR3nt: TGTGCCAGCGGTAGAAGATATAGCAATCAGCCCCAGCATTTT
CDR3aa: CASGRRYSNQPQHF
v_gene: TRBV27
abundance: NA
d_gene: NA
j_gene: TRBJ1-5

CDR3nt: TGTGCCAGCAGCTTAATCCCTGCACTAGCGGGGCTCCGCAATGAGCAGTTCTTC
CDR3aa: CASSLIPALAGLRNEQFF
v_gene: TRBV7-6
abundance: NA
d_gene: TRBD2
j_gene: TRBJ2-1

CDR3nt: TGTGCCAGCAGCCAAGGGGATCCCCTCCACTTT
CDR3aa: CASSQGDPLHF
v_gene: TRBV7-2
abundance: NA
d_gene: NA
j_gene: TRBJ1-6

CDR3nt: TGTGCCAGCAGTTACCGGGGGACAGGGGCCAACGAGCAGTACTTC
CDR3aa: CASSYRGTGANEQYF
v_gene: TRBV6-2/TRBV6-3
abundance: NA
d_gene: TRBD1
j_gene: TRBJ2-7

CDR3nt: TGTGCCAGCAGCTCGGGACAGATACAAGAGACCCAGTACTTC
CDR3aa: CASSSGQIQETQYF
v_gene: TRBV7-8
abundance: NA
d_gene: TRBD1
j_gene: TRBJ2-5

CDR3nt: TGTGCCAGCAGTTTACAGGGTTGGGAGCAGTACTTC
CDR3aa: CASSLQGWEQYF
v_gene: TRBV6-5
abundance: NA
d_gene: NA
j_gene: TRBJ2-7

CDR3nt: TGTGCCAGCAGCCAAGCGAGGGAGGGGGTTGGGGGCTACACCTTC
CDR3aa: CASSQAREGVGGYTF
v_gene: TRBV4-2
abundance: NA
d_gene: NA
j_gene: TRBJ1-2

CDR3nt: TGTGCCAGCAGGGACGGGACAGGCTACAATGAGCAGTTCTTC
CDR3aa: CASRDGTGYNEQFF
v_gene: TRBV11-3
abundance: NA
d_gene: TRBD1
j_gene: TRBJ2-1

CDR3nt: TGCGCCAGCAGCTCCGGACATGCCTACGACTATGGCTACACCTTC
CDR3aa: CASSSGHAYDYGYTF
v_gene: TRBV5-1
abundance: NA
d_gene: NA
j_gene: TRBJ1-2

CDR3nt: TGTGCCAGCAGCTTAGGTGTAGCGGGAAGGTACGAGCAGTACTTC
CDR3aa: CASSLGVAGRYEQYF
v_gene: TRBV7-8
abundance: NA
d_gene: TRBD2
j_gene: TRBJ2-7

CDR3nt: TGTGCCAGCAGCTTGCAGGGGTTATCAGATACGCAGTATTTT
CDR3aa: CASSLQGLSDTQYF
v_gene: TRBV5-4
abundance: NA
d_gene: NA
j_gene: TRBJ2-3

CDR3nt: TGCGCCAGCAGTGAGGCGGGGGTAGTAGATACGCAGTATTTT
CDR3aa: CASSEAGVVDTQYF
v_gene: TRBV10-1
abundance: NA
d_gene: TRBD2
j_gene: TRBJ2-3